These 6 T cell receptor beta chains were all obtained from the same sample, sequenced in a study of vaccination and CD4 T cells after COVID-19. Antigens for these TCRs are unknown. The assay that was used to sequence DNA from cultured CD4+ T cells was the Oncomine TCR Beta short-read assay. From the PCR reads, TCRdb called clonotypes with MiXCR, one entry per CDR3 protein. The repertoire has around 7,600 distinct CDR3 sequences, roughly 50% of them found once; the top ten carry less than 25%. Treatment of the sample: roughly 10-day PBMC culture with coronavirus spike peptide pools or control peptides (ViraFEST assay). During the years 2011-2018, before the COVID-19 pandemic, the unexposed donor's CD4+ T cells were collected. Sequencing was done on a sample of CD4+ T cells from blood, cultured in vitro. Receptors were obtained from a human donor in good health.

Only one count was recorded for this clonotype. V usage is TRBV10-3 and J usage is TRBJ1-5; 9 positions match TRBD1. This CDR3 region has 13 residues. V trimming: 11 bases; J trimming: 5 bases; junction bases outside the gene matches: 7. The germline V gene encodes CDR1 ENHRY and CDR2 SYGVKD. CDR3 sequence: CAARTGVDQPQHF. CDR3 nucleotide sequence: TGTGCCGCGAGGACAGGGGTCGATCAGCCCCAGCATTTT.

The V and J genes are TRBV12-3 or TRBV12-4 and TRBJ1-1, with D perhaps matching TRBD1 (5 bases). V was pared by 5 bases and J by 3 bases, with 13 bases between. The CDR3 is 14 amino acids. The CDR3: CASSQGVIDTEAFF. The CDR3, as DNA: TGTGCCAGCAGTCAAGGGGTTATAGACACTGAAGCTTTCTTT.

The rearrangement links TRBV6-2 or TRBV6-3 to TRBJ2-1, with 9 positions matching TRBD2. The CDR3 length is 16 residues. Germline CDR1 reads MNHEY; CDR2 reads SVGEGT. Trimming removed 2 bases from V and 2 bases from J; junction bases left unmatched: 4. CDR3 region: CASSYESGGPYNEQFF. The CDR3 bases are TGTGCCAGCAGTTACGAGAGCGGGGGGCCCTACAATGAGCAGTTCTTC.

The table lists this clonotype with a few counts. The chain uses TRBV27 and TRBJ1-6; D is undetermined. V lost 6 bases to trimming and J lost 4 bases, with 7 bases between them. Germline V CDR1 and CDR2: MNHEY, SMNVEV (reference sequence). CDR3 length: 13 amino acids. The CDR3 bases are TGTGCCAGCAGCCGCGAATATAATTCACCCCTCCACTTT. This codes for CASSREYNSPLHF.

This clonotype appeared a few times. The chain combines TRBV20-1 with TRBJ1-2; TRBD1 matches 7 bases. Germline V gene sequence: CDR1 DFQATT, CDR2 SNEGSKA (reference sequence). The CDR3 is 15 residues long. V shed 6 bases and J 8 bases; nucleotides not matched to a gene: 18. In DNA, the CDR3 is TGCAGTGCGAGCGTTGAGGGGGCCCCGATCTGGGGCTACACCTTC. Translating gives CSASVEGAPIWGYTF.

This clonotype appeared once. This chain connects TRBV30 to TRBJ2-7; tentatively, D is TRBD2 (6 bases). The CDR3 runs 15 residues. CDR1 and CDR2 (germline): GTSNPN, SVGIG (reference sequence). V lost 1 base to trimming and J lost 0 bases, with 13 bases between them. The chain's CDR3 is CAWSGAGSYSYEQYF. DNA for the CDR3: TGTGCCTGGAGTGGCGCGGGGTCCTACTCCTACGAGCAGTACTTC.